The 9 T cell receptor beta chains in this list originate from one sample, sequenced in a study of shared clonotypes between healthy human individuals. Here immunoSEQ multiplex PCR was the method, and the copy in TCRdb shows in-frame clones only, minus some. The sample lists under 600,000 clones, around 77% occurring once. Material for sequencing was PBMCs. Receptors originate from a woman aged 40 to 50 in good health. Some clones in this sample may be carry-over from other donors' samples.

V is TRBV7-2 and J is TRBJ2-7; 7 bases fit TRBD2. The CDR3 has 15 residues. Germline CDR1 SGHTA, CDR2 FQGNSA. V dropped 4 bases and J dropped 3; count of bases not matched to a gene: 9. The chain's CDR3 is CASSYGLAVGYEQYF. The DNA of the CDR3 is TGTGCCAGCAGCTATGGGCTAGCGGTAGGCTACGAGCAGTACTTC.

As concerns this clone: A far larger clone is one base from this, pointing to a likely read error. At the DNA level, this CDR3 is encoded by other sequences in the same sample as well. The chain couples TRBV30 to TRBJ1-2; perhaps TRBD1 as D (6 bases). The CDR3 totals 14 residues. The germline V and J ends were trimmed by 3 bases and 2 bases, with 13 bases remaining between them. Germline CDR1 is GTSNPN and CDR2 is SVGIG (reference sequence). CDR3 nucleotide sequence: TGTGCCTGGAGACCCCCCGGACAGAACTATGGCTACACCTTC. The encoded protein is CAWRPPGQNYGYTF.

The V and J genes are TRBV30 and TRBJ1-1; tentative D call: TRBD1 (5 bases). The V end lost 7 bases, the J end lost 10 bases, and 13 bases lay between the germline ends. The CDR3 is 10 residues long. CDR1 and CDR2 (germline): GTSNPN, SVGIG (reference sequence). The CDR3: CASPGVTAFF. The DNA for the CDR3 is TGTGCCTCCCCGGGGGTCACAGCTTTCTTT.

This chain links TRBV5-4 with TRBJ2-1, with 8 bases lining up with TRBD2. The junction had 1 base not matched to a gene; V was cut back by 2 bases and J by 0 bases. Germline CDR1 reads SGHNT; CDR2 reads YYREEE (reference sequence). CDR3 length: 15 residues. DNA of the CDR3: TGTGCCAGCAGCTTTGCGGGAGGCTCCTACAATGAGCAGTTCTTC. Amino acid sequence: CASSFAGGSYNEQFF.

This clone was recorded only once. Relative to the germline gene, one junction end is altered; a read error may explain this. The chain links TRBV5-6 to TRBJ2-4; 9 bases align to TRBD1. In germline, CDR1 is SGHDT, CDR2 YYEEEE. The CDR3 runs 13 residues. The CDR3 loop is CASSFGTGRILDF. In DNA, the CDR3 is TGTGCCAGCAGCTTTGGGACAGGGCGAATTTTGGACTTC.

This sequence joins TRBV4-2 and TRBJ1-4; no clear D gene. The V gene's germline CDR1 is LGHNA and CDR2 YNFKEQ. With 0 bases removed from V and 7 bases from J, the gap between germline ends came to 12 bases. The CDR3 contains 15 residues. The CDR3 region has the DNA TGTGCCAGCAGCCAAGATCTCACCTCGGCTGAAAAACTGTTTTTT. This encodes CASSQDLTSAEKLFF.

The chain's CDR3 is CASSLTAGQAEFF. CDR3 nucleotides: TGTGCCAGCAGCTTAACGGCCGGACAGGCGGAGTTCTTC. V is TRBV7-3 and J is TRBJ2-1; 7 bases map to TRBD1. The germline CDR1 and CDR2 sequences are SGHTA and FQGTGA. This CDR3 spans 13 amino acids. J was trimmed by 14 bases and V by 0 bases; bases with no gene match: 7.

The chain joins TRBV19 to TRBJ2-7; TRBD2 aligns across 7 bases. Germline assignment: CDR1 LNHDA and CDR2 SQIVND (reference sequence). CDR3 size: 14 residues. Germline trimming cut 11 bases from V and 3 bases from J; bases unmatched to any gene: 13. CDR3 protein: CAGIPWSGIYEQYF. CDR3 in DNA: TGTGCCGGCATACCGTGGAGCGGGATCTACGAGCAGTACTTC.

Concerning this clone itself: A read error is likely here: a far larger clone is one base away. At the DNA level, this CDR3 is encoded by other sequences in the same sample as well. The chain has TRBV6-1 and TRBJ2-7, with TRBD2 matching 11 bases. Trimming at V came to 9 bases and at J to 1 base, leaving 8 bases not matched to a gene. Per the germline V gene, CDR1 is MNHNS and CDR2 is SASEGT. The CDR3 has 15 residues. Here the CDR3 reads CASEGTSGSSYEQYF. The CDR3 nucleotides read TGTGCCAGTGAAGGAACTAGCGGGAGTTCCTACGAGCAGTACTTC.